This TCR beta chain was sequenced during a study of CD8+ T cells in alopecia areata. Germline lookup yields CDR1 SGHVS and CDR2 FQNEAQ. The junction had 8 bases not matched to a gene; V was cut back by 4 bases and J by 5 bases. The CDR3 spans 15 residues. The sequencing template was cDNA reverse transcribed from extracted RNA. Data came from immunoSEQ multiplex PCR; TCRdb stores just in-frame clones and leaves some out. This table holds some 180,000 clones, 53% found once. Stated treatment: oral pan-JAK inhibitor, 5-10 mg twice daily. This chain uses TRBV7-8 with TRBJ2-3; 8 bases fit TRBD2. The material sequenced was CD8+ T cells sorted from blood, taken at week 24, from a patient treated with tofacitinib. This receptor was identified in a human donor with alopecia areata. The CDR3, as DNA: TGTGCCAGCAGCTCGTTGGGGCGGGGGGAAGATACGCAGTATTTT. This codes for CASSSLGRGEDTQYF.